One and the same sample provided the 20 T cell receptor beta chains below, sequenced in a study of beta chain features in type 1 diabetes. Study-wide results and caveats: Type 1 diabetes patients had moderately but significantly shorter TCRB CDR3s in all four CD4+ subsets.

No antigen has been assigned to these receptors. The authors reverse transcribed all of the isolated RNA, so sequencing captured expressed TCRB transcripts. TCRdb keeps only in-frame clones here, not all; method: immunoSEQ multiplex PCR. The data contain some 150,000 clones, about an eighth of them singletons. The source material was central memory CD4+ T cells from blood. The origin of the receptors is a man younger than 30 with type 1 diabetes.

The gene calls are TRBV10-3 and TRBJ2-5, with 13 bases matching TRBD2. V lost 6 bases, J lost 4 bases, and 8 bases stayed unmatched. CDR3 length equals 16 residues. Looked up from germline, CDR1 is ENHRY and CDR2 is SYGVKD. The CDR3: CAISRTSGGPGETQYF. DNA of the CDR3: TGTGCCATCAGCAGGACTAGCGGGGGCCCTGGAGAGACCCAGTACTTC.

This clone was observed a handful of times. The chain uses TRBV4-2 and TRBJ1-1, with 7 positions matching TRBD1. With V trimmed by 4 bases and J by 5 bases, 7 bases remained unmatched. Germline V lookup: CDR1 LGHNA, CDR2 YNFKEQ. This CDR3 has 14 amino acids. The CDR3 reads CASSRNTGETEAFF. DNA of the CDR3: TGTGCCAGCAGCCGGAATACAGGGGAGACTGAAGCTTTCTTT.

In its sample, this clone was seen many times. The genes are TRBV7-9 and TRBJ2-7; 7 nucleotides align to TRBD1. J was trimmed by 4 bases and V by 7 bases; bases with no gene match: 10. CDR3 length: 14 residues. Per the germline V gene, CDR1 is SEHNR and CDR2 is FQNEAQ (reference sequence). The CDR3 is CASTLTGLGYEQYF. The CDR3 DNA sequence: TGTGCCAGCACCTTGACAGGGCTTGGGTACGAGCAGTACTTC.

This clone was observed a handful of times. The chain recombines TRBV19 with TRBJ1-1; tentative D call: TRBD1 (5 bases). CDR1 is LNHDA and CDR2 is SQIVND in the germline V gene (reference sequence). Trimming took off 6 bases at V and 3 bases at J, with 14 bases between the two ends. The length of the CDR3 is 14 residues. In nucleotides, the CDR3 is TGTGCCAGTAGCCTCGGCGGGGGTTACACTGAAGCTTTCTTT. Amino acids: CASSLGGGYTEAFF.

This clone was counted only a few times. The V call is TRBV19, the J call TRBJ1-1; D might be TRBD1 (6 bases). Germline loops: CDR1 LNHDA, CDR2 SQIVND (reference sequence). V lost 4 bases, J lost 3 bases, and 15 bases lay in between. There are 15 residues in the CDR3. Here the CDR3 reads CASSSLGARDTEAFF. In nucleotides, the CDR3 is TGTGCCAGTAGTAGTCTGGGGGCGCGGGACACTGAAGCTTTCTTT.

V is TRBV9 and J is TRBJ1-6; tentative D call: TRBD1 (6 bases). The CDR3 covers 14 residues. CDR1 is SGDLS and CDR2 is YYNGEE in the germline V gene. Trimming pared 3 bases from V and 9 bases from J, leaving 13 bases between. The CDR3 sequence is CASSAQQGGSPLHF. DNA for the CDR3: TGTGCCAGCAGCGCCCAACAGGGCGGTTCACCCCTCCACTTT. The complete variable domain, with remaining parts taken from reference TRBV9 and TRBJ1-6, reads DSGVTQTPKHLITATGQRVTLRCSPRSGDLSVYWYQQSLDQGLQFLIQYYNGEERAKGNILERFSAQQFPDLHSELNLSSLELGDSALYFCASSAQQGGSPLHFGNGTRLTVT.

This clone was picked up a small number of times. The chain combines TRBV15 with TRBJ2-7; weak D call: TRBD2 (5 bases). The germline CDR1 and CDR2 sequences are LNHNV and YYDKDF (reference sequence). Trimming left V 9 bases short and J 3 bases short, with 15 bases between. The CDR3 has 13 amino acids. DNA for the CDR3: TGTGCCACGGCGGCACTAGTGAACTACGAGCAGTACTTC. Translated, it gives CATAALVNYEQYF.

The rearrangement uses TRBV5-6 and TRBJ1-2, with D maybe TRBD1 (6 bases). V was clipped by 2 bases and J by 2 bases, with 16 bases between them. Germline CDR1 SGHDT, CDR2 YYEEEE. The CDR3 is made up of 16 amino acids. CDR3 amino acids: CASSFLSGQMNYGYTF. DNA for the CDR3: TGTGCCAGCAGCTTTCTTTCTGGACAGATGAACTATGGCTACACCTTC.

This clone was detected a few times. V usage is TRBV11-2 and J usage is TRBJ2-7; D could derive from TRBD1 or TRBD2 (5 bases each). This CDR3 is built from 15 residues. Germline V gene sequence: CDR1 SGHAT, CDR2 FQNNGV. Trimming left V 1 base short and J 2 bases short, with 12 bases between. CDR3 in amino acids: CASSLGHQGPYEQYF. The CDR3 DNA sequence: TGTGCCAGCAGCTTAGGTCATCAGGGACCCTACGAGCAGTACTTC.

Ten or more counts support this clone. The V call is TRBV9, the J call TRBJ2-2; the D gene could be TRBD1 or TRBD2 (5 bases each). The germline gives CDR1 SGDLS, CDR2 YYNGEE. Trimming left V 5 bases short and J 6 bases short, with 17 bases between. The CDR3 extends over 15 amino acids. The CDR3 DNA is TGTGCCAGCAGATCGGTAGGGGAGCCATCCGGGGAGCTGTTTTTT. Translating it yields CASRSVGEPSGELFF. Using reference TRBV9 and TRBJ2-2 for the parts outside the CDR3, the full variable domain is DSGVTQTPKHLITATGQRVTLRCSPRSGDLSVYWYQQSLDQGLQFLIQYYNGEERAKGNILERFSAQQFPDLHSELNLSSLELGDSALYFCASRSVGEPSGELFFGEGSRLTVL.

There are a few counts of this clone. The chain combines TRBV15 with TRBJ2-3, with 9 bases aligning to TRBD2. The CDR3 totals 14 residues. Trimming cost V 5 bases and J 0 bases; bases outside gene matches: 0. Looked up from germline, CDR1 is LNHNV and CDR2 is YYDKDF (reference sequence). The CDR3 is CATSLAGSTDTQYF. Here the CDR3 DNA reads TGTGCCACCAGCCTAGCGGGGAGCACAGATACGCAGTATTTT.

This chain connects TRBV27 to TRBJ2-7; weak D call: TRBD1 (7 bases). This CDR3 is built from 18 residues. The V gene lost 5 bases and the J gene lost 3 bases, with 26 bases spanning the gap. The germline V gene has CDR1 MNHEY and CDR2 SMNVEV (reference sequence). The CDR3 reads CASSPWPSGGGSGYEQYF. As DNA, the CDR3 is TGTGCCAGCAGTCCATGGCCCTCAGGGGGTGGTAGCGGCTACGAGCAGTACTTC.

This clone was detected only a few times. The CDR3 DNA reads TGTGCCAGCAGCGTAGAGTTAGGCTCTGGAAACACCATATATTTT. Translation gives CASSVELGSGNTIYF. This chain joins TRBV9 and TRBJ1-3; D gene ambiguous. V was cut by 0 bases and J by 0 bases, with 7 bases left in between. The CDR3 has 15 residues. Germline V lookup: CDR1 SGDLS, CDR2 YYNGEE.

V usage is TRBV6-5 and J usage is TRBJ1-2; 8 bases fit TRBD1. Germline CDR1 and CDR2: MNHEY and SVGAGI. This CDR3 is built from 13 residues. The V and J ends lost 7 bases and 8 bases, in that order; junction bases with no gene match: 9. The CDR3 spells CASKEGQGWGYTF. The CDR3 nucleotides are TGTGCCAGCAAGGAAGGACAGGGCTGGGGCTACACCTTC.

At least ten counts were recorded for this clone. The CDR3 region has the DNA TGTGCCAGCAGCTTAGCGCGGGACCAGCAGTTCTTC. Translation: CASSLARDQQFF. V usage is TRBV7-9 and J usage is TRBJ2-1; perhaps TRBD2 as D (6 bases). Between the trimmed V and J ends, which lost 0 bases and 11 bases, there was a span of 8 bases. The germline V gene encodes CDR1 SEHNR and CDR2 FQNEAQ (reference sequence). This CDR3 has 12 amino acids.

Written as DNA, the CDR3 is TGCGCCAGCAGCCAACTAGGTGTAGGAGAGCAGTTCTTC. Translating gives CASSQLGVGEQFF. This sequence joins TRBV4-1 and TRBJ2-1, with no clear D. Germline CDR1 and CDR2: MGHRA and YSYEKL. V lost 2 bases to trimming and J lost 10 bases, with 12 bases between them. This CDR3 is 13 amino acids long.

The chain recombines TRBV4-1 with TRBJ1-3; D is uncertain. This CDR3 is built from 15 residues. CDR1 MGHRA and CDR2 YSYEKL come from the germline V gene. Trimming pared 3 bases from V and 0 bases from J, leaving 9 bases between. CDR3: CASSQTPLSGNTIYF. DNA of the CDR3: TGCGCCAGCAGCCAGACACCGCTCTCTGGAAACACCATATATTTT.

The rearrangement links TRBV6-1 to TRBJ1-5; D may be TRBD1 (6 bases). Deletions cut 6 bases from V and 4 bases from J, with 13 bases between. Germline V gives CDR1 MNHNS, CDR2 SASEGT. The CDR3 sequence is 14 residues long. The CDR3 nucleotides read TGTGCCAGCAGCTCCGGACAGATAAATCAGCCCCAGCATTTT. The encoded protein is CASSSGQINQPQHF.

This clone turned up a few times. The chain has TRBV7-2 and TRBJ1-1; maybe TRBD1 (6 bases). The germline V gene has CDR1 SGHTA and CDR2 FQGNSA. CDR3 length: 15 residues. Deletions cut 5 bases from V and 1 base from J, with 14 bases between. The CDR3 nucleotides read TGTGCCAGCAGCACTCGTCCAGGGGAGAACACTGAAGCTTTCTTT. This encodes CASSTRPGENTEAFF. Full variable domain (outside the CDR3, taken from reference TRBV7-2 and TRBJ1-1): GAGVSQSPSNKVTEKGKDVELRCDPISGHTALYWYRQSLGQGLEFLIYFQGNSAPDKSGLPSDRFSAERTGGSVSTLTIQRTQQEDSAVYLCASSTRPGENTEAFFGQGTRLTVV.

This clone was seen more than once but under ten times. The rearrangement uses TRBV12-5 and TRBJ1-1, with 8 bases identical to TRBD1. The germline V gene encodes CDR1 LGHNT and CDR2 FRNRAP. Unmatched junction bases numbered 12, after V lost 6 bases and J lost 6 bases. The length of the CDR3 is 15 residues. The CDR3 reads CASGSLTGEGAEAFF. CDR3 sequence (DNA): TGTGCTAGTGGCTCCTTGACAGGGGAAGGAGCTGAAGCTTTCTTT.